This T cell receptor beta chain was obtained from a study of CD8+ T cells in alopecia areata. Study in general: Among treated patients, oral tofacitinib was administered at 5 to 10 mg twice daily.

In its sample, this clone was seen a few times. No antigen is known for it. Once RNA had been extracted, it was reverse transcribed into cDNA to act as the sequencing template. The method was immunoSEQ multiplex PCR; TCRdb's version includes in-frame clones alone and lacks a portion of them. The sample has roughly 140,000 clones, 45% to 55% seen once; the top ten hold less than 20%. V gave up 11 bases and J gave up 11 bases; unmatched junction bases: 12. The CDR3 contains 12 residues. Per the germline V gene, CDR1 is LNHDA and CDR2 is SQIVND (reference sequence). Lesional scalp punch biopsies and peripheral blood were collected from alopecia areata patients. Study-wide findings and caveats: Higher clonality than in normal scalp was seen in lesional scalp, especially alopecia totalis/universalis.

Here the sequenced sample was CD8+ T cells sorted from blood, taken at week 0. This TCR was sampled from a human donor with alopecia areata. This chain uses TRBV19 with TRBJ1-1; 9 bases map to TRBD1. CDR3 loop: CASRDRERDAFF. In DNA form, the CDR3 reads TGTGCCTCCCGGGACAGGGAAAGGGATGCTTTCTTT.